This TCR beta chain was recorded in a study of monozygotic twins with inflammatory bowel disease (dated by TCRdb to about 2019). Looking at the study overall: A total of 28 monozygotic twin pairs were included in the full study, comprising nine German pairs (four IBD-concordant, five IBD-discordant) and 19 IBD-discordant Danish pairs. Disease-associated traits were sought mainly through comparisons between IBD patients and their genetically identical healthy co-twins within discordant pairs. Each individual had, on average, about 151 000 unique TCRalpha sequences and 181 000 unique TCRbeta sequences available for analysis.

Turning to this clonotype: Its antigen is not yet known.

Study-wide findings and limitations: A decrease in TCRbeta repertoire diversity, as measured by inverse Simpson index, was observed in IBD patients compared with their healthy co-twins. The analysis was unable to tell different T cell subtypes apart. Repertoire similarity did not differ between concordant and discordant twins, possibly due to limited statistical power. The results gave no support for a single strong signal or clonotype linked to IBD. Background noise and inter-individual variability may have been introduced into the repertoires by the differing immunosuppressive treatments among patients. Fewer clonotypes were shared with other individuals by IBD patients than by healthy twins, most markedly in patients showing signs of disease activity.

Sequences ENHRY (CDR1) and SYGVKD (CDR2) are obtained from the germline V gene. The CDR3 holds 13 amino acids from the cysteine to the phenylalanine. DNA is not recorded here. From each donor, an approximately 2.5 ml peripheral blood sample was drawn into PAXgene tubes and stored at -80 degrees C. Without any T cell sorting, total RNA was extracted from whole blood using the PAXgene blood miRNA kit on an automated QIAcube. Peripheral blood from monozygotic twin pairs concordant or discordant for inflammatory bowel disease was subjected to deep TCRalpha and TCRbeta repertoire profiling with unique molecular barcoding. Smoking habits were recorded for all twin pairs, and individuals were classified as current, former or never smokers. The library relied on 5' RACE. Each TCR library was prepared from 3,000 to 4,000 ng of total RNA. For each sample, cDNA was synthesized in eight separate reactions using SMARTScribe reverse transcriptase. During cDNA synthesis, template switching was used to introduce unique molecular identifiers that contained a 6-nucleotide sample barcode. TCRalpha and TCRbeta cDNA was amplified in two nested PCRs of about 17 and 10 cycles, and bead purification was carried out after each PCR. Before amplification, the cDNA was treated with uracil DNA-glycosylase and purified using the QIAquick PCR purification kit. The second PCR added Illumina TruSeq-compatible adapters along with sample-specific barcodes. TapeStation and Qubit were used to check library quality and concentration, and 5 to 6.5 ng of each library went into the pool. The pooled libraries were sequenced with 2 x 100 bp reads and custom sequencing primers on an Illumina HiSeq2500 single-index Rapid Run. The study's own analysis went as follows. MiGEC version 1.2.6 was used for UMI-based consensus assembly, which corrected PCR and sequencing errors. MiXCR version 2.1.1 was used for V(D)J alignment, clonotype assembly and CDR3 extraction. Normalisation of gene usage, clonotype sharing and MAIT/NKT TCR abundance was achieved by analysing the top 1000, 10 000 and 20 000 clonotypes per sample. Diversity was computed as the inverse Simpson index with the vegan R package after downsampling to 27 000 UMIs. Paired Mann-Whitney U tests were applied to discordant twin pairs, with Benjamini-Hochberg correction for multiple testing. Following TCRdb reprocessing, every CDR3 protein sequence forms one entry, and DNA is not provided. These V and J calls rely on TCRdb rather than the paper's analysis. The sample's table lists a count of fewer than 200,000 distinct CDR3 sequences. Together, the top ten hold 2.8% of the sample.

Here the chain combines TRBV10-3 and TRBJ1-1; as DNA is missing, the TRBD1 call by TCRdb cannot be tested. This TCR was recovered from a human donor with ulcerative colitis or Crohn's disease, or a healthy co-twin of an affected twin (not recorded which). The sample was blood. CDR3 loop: CAISETGGTEAFF.